This T cell receptor beta chain was profiled in a study of blood T cell repertoires in COVID-19. Study in general: The United States, Italy and Spain supplied acute and convalescent COVID-19 samples. T cells, B-cell-depleted T cells, or PBMCs supplied cDNA or gDNA.

In germline, CDR1 is SQVTM, CDR2 ANQGSEA. V was shortened by 6 bases and J by 0 bases, with 9 bases between the two germline ends. This CDR3 comprises 13 residues. Original processing notes: Estimation of nucleated cell counts was performed using reference gene primer amplification. Some clones are missing from TCRdb's copy, which holds only in-frame ones; the method was immunoSEQ multiplex PCR. The DNA gave D and trimming, while V, J and clone size come from that table. This table holds more than 250,000 clones, more than 70% found once. V usage is TRBV29-1 and J usage is TRBJ2-1; D remains unclear. The specimen was peripheral blood. This sequence was found in a woman in her forties or fifties with acute or convalescent COVID-19. Here the CDR3 reads CSVRSSSYNEQFF. CDR3 nucleotide sequence: TGCAGCGTCCGTTCTAGCTCCTACAATGAGCAGTTCTTC.